This TCR beta chain was sequenced during a study of blood T cell repertoires in COVID-19. Across the study: The analysed material was cDNA or gDNA that came from T cells, B-cell-depleted T cells, or PBMCs.

Looked up from germline, CDR1 is SGHRS and CDR2 is YFSETQ. This CDR3 is 17 amino acids long. The germline V and J ends were trimmed by 3 bases and 0 bases, with 18 bases remaining between them. Sequencing used immunoSEQ multiplex PCR; TCRdb keeps in-frame clones, though not all of them. The table has under 200,000 clones, 82% seen once. The cohort comprised adults aged about 18 to 100 years residing in approximately 25 US areas. The sequence came from a woman aged 55-69 years with acute COVID-19. Source material: PBMCs or T cells enriched from blood (not recorded which). This chain joins TRBV5-1 and TRBJ2-5; D may be TRBD2 (6 bases). The DNA of the CDR3 is TGCGCCAGCAGCTCGGGGGACCACAACCGAAACCAAGAGACCCAGTACTTC. Translating gives CASSSGDHNRNQETQYF.